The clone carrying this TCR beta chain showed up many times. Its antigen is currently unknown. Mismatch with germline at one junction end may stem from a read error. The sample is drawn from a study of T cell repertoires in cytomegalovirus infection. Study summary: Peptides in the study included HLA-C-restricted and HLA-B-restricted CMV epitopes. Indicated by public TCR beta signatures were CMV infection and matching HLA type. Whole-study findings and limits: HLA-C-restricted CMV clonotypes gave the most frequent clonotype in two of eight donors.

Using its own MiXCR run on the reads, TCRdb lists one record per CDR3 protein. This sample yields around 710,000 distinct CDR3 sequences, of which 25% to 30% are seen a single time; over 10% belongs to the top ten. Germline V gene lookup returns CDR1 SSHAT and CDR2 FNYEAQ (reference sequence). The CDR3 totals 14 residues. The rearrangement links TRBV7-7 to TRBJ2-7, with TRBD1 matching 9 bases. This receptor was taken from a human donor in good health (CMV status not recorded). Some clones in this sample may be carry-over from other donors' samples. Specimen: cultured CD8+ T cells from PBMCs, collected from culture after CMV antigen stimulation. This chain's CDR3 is CASSLQGAFSEQYF. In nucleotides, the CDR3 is TGTGCTAGCAGCCTACAGGGGGCTTTTTCCGAGCAGTACTTC.